The rows below give T cell receptor beta chains drawn from one sample of a study of blood T cell repertoires in COVID-19. The data were produced by immunoSEQ multiplex PCR, yet TCRdb's version contains in-frame clones alone and is incomplete. The sample holds approximately 160,000 clones, 80% seen once. Source material: PBMCs or T cells enriched from blood (not recorded which). All receptors derive from a man in his forties who had recovered from COVID-19. CDR3s include the opening cysteine and the closing phenylalanine or tryptophan. A D gene is named only where the DNA matches it firmly. Clone size is given for some rows only: seen once, a few or many times, or a class if the clone is expanded.

TRBJ2-2	.	TRBD2	TRBV5-1	TGCGCCAGCGGCTCGACTAGCGGGTATACCGGGGAGCTGTTTTTT	CASGSTSGYTGELFF
TRBJ1-2	once	.	TRBV27	TGTGCCAGCAGTTCGGCCGGGAAGGGATCCCGGTGGGGCTATGGCTACACCTTC	CASSSAGKGSRWGYGYTF
TRBJ1-3	.	TRBD1	TRBV5-1	TGCGCCAGCAGCTTGGGACAGGGGACCTCTTCTGGAAACACCATATATTTT	CASSLGQGTSSGNTIYF
TRBJ1-3	.	.	TRBV5-1	TGCGCCAGCAGCTTAAAGGGGGAACCGGGCTCTGGAAACACCATATATTTT	CASSLKGEPGSGNTIYF
TRBJ2-2	.	TRBD1	TRBV24-1	TGTGCCACCAGTGATTTGCGACAGGGGAACACCGGGGAGCTGTTTTTT	CATSDLRQGNTGELFF
TRBJ1-2	.	.	TRBV5-1	TGCGCCAGCTCTCAGGGGTACAACTATGGCTACACCTTC	CASSQGYNYGYTF
TRBJ1-2	.	.	TRBV11-2	TGTGCCAGCAGCTTAGAAGGGGGTCCCCGAAACTATGGCTACACCTTC	CASSLEGGPRNYGYTF
TRBJ1-6	few	TRBD1	TRBV5-4	TGTGCCAGCAGTGATGGACAGGGAGGTTCACCCCTCCACTTT	CASSDGQGGSPLHF
TRBJ2-1	.	TRBD2	TRBV2	TGTGCCAGCAACGAACGGGGGGGCGTCTCCTACAATGAGCAGTTCTTC	CASNERGGVSYNEQFF
TRBJ1-3	.	.	TRBV30	TGTGCCTGGGATCAGGGTAGCTCTGGAAACACCATATATTTT	CAWDQGSSGNTIYF
TRBJ1-5	.	.	TRBV10-2	TGCGCCAGCAGTGAGTCGACCTCAGGGCCCAATCAGCCCCAGCATTTT	CASSESTSGPNQPQHF
TRBJ2-2	.	.	TRBV2	TGTGCCAGCAGGCGGGCCCGCGGGGAGCTGTTTTTT	CASRRARGELFF
TRBJ2-2	.	TRBD1	TRBV19	TGTGCCAGTAGTATAGGGGACAGGTACAAAAAAAACACCGGGGAGCTGTTTTTT	CASSIGDRYKKNTGELFF
TRBJ2-1	.	TRBD1	TRBV4-1	TGCGCCAGCAGCCCGTGGACAGGGGATCGGGATGAGCAGTTCTTC	CASSPWTGDRDEQFF
TRBJ1-2	few	.	TRBV3-1/TRBV3-2	TGTGCCAGCAGCCAAGAAAACAGGGTCAGAAGTGGCTACACCTTC	CASSQENRVRSGYTF
TRBJ2-7	.	.	TRBV12-2	TGTGCAAGTCTCATTAGCGGGGGGCTCAGCTCCTACGAGCAGTACTTC	CASLISGGLSSYEQYF
TRBJ2-3	.	.	TRBV24-1	TGTGCCACCAGCCGACCGAGCGGTAGCACAGATACGCAGTATTTT	CATSRPSGSTDTQYF
TRBJ2-2	.	.	TRBV6-6	TGTGCCAGCAGTTACTCCCTTAGCCCGAACACCGGGGAGCTGTTTTTT	CASSYSLSPNTGELFF
TRBJ2-5	.	TRBD2	TRBV24-1	TGTGCCACCAGCAACCTGGGACTAGCGGGGTCCCAAGAGACCCAGTACTTC	CATSNLGLAGSQETQYF
TRBJ2-3	.	TRBD1	TRBV27	TGTGCCAGCAGTTTTCGCAGGGGGCAGCAAGATACGCAGTATTTT	CASSFRRGQQDTQYF
TRBJ1-5	.	.	TRBV12-2	TGTGCAAGTCGCTTGGGACAGGGAGGTGAGCCCCAGCATTTT	CASRLGQGGEPQHF
TRBJ2-5	.	TRBD2	TRBV2	TGTGCCAGCAGACCAGGGACTACCCAAGAGACCCAGTACTTC	CASRPGTTQETQYF
TRBJ2-2	.	.	TRBV5-4	TGTGCCAGCAGACAGGCAAACACCGGGGAGCTGTTTTTT	CASRQANTGELFF
TRBJ1-2	.	TRBD1	TRBV19	TGTGCCAGTTCCGAGCGGACAGGGCAGGGCTACACCTTC	CASSERTGQGYTF
TRBJ2-3	.	.	TRBV2	TGTGCCAGCAGGTCAGGCCGAAGGGGCGCAGATACGCAGTATTTT	CASRSGRRGADTQYF
TRBJ1-6	.	.	TRBV11-2	TGTGCCAGCAGCTTACGCAGTCCGAGGCTGTCCTATAATTCACCCCTCCACTTT	CASSLRSPRLSYNSPLHF
TRBJ1-1	.	.	TRBV30	TGTGCCTGGAGTGTACGGGGTACTGAAGCTTTCTTT	CAWSVRGTEAFF
TRBJ1-2	.	TRBD1	TRBV2	TGTGCCAGCAGTGAAGCCCCAGGGGGCATCTATGGCTACACCTTC	CASSEAPGGIYGYTF
TRBJ2-6	.	.	TRBV5-1	TGCGCCAGCAGCCCGACAGGCCGGTCTGGGGCCAACGTCCTGACTTTC	CASSPTGRSGANVLTF
TRBJ2-2	.	.	TRBV24-1	TGTGCCACCAGTGTTGGGACTGGGATCACCGGGGAGCTGTTTTTT	CATSVGTGITGELFF
TRBJ2-7	few	TRBD2	TRBV5-1	TGCGCCAGCAGTTTTAGCGGGGGAAGCTCCTACGAGCAGTACTTC	CASSFSGGSSYEQYF
TRBJ2-3	.	.	TRBV18	TGTGCCAGCTCCCCGGGGGGCGGGGGAAGAAATACGCAGTATTTT	CASSPGGGGRNTQYF
TRBJ1-4	.	TRBD1	TRBV6-5	TGTGCCAGCAATGTGGGACAGGAAAATGAAAAACTGTTTTTT	CASNVGQENEKLFF
TRBJ1-2	.	TRBD1	TRBV19	TGTGCCAGTAGTATCGGTTCGGGACAGGGGAACGATGGCTACACCTTC	CASSIGSGQGNDGYTF
TRBJ2-3	once	TRBD2	TRBV7-6	TGTGCCAGCAGGTACGGGGGGTCCACAGATACGCAGTATTTT	CASRYGGSTDTQYF
TRBJ2-3	.	.	TRBV28	TGTGCCGTCTACGGGGGGCTTCGCACAGATACGCAGTATTTT	CAVYGGLRTDTQYF
TRBJ2-1	.	.	TRBV5-1	TGCGCCAGCAGCCCGGCCGACCCTAGAAATGAGCAGTTCTTC	CASSPADPRNEQFF
TRBJ2-1	few	TRBD2	TRBV27	TGTGCCAGCAGTTTCTCCGGCGGGGGGGCCTACAATGAGCAGTTCTTC	CASSFSGGGAYNEQFF
TRBJ2-5	.	.	TRBV19	TGTGCCAGTAGTCCATCGCTTCGTCAGAGGGAGACCCAGTACTTC	CASSPSLRQRETQYF
TRBJ1-2	few	TRBD1	TRBV19	TGTGCCAGCCTTCCTTGGGACAGGGATTACTATGGCTACACCTTC	CASLPWDRDYYGYTF
TRBJ1-4	.	TRBD1	TRBV5-1	TGCGCCAGCAGCCTAGGACAGGGAGGCGAAAAACTGTTTTTT	CASSLGQGGEKLFF
TRBJ2-1	.	TRBD2	TRBV5-1	TGCGCCAGCAGCCCCGGGGGGGCGAATGAGCAGTTCTTC	CASSPGGANEQFF
TRBJ1-1	few	TRBD1	TRBV2	TGTGCCAGCCGGGCAGGCAAGGGGGCCACTGAAGCTTTCTTT	CASRAGKGATEAFF
TRBJ1-6	.	.	TRBV6-1	TGTGCCAGCAGTGAAGGGCAGGGGATGAATAATTCACCCCTCCACTTT	CASSEGQGMNNSPLHF
TRBJ1-5	.	TRBD1	TRBV6-1	TGTGCCAGCAGTGAAGCGGGGACAGGGAGACAGCCCCAGCATTTT	CASSEAGTGRQPQHF
TRBJ1-2	.	.	TRBV11-2	TGTGCCAGCAGCTTATGGGGGCTAACCTATGGCTACACCTTC	CASSLWGLTYGYTF
TRBJ2-1	.	TRBD2	TRBV12-5	TGTGCTAGTGGTTTGGTAATGACTAGCGGGGGGGCCTATGAGCAGTTCTTC	CASGLVMTSGGAYEQFF
TRBJ2-3	.	.	TRBV6-1	TGTGCCAGCAGTGACCGACAGCGCGCGCAGTATTTT	CASSDRQRAQYF
TRBJ1-1	.	.	TRBV4-2	TGTGCCAGCAGCCAAGAGGAGGGGATGAACACTGAAGCTTTCTTT	CASSQEEGMNTEAFF
TRBJ2-5	.	TRBD1	TRBV3-1/TRBV3-2	TGTGCCAGCAGCCGGGCGACAGGGGGTCGAGAGACCCAGTACTTC	CASSRATGGRETQYF
TRBJ1-2	.	TRBD1	TRBV7-3	TGTGCCAGCAGTCAAGGACAGGGGAGTATCTATGGCTACACCTTC	CASSQGQGSIYGYTF
TRBJ2-7	once	TRBD2	TRBV4-1	TGCGCCAGCAGTGTAATAGCGGGGGCTACCTACGAGCAGTACTTC	CASSVIAGATYEQYF
TRBJ2-1	.	TRBD1	TRBV27	TGTGCCAGCAGAATAACCGGGACAGGTTATAATGAGCAGTTCTTC	CASRITGTGYNEQFF
TRBJ2-1	.	TRBD2	TRBV7-8	TGTGCCAGCAGCTTAGGGACTAGCGGAGGAAATGAGCAGTTCTTC	CASSLGTSGGNEQFF
TRBJ2-3	.	.	TRBV10-2	TGCGCCAGCAGGAGGGCGGGTTCTAGCACAGATACGCAGTATTTT	CASRRAGSSTDTQYF
TRBJ2-2	few	.	TRBV5-5	TGTGCCAGCAGCCTGGACCCTCTAGCCGGGGAGCTGTTTTTT	CASSLDPLAGELFF
TRBJ2-3	.	TRBD2	TRBV6-6	TGTGCCAGTAGGGACGACGGCGGGGGAAGCACAGATACGCAGTATTTT	CASRDDGGGSTDTQYF